This TCR beta chain was captured in a study of blood T cell repertoires in COVID-19. Study-wide context: T cells, B-cell-depleted T cells, or PBMCs provided the cDNA or gDNA that served as material.

Profiling relied on immunoSEQ multiplex PCR, and the TCRdb table lists in-frame clones only, not all of them. The repertoire consists of about 200,000 clones, with approximately 86% occurring once and the leading ten covering 3% to 4%. The germline V gene encodes CDR1 MGHRA and CDR2 YSYEKL. The CDR3 length is 14 residues. V lost 4 bases and J lost 4, with 13 bases in between. This TCR came from a woman in her thirties or forties with acute COVID-19. The sample comprised PBMCs or T cells enriched from blood (not recorded which). The rearrangement links TRBV4-1 to TRBJ1-2; D call uncertain. The CDR3 nucleotides are TGCGCCAGCAGCCTCAAGGACTCGGGCTATGGCTACACCTTC. It yields the protein CASSLKDSGYGYTF.